A selection of T cell receptor beta chains follows, all from one sample in a study of blood T cell repertoires in COVID-19. The data were produced by immunoSEQ multiplex PCR, yet TCRdb's version contains in-frame clones alone and is incomplete. The data show over 55,000 clones, with about four fifths seen just once and under 25% held by the top ten. The material sequenced was peripheral blood. The receptors were sampled from a woman aged 60-75 years with acute or convalescent COVID-19. Each CDR3 is given with its conserved first and last residue. A D gene is named only where the DNA matches it firmly. The listing skips clone size in some rows; elsewhere it reads once, few, many or a size class.

d_call: -
clone_size: -
v_call: TRBV12-3/TRBV12-4
j_call: TRBJ1-2
cdr3_aa: CASSYQTNYGYTF
cdr3_nt: TGTGCCAGCAGTTACCAGACTAACTATGGCTACACCTTC

d_call: -
clone_size: -
v_call: TRBV4-1
j_call: TRBJ1-2
cdr3_aa: CASSQGDGYTF
cdr3_nt: TGCGCCAGCAGCCAGGGAGATGGCTACACCTTC

d_call: TRBD1
clone_size: -
v_call: TRBV7-9
j_call: TRBJ2-7
cdr3_aa: CASSSRDRVHEQYF
cdr3_nt: TGTGCCAGCAGCTCGCGGGACAGGGTTCACGAGCAGTACTTC

d_call: TRBD1
clone_size: -
v_call: TRBV2
j_call: TRBJ2-2
cdr3_aa: CASSADRVGTGELFF
cdr3_nt: TGTGCCAGCAGTGCTGACAGGGTGGGAACCGGGGAGCTGTTTTTT

d_call: TRBD1
clone_size: once
v_call: TRBV2
j_call: TRBJ2-1
cdr3_aa: CASRVSGQGSNEQFF
cdr3_nt: TGTGCCAGCAGGGTCTCGGGACAGGGGTCCAATGAGCAGTTCTTC

d_call: TRBD2
clone_size: -
v_call: TRBV11-3
j_call: TRBJ2-3
cdr3_aa: CASSLSGVTDTQYF
cdr3_nt: TGTGCCAGCAGCTTAAGCGGGGTAACAGATACGCAGTATTTT

d_call: TRBD1
clone_size: -
v_call: TRBV19
j_call: TRBJ2-3
cdr3_aa: CASSITGGPYLHTDTQYF
cdr3_nt: TGTGCCAGTAGTATCACAGGGGGCCCGTACTTACACACAGATACGCAGTATTTT

d_call: TRBD1
clone_size: -
v_call: TRBV27
j_call: TRBJ2-3
cdr3_aa: CASSGPGQGADTQYF
cdr3_nt: TGTGCCAGCAGTGGACCGGGACAGGGAGCAGATACGCAGTATTTT

d_call: TRBD1
clone_size: -
v_call: TRBV7-8
j_call: TRBJ1-2
cdr3_aa: CASSQGQGDSDGYTF
cdr3_nt: TGTGCCAGCAGCCAAGGACAGGGAGATAGCGATGGCTACACCTTC

d_call: -
clone_size: -
v_call: TRBV27
j_call: TRBJ1-4
cdr3_aa: CASSLSGGTNEKLFF
cdr3_nt: TGTGCCAGCAGTTTATCTGGAGGCACTAATGAAAAACTGTTTTTT

d_call: -
clone_size: -
v_call: TRBV5-1
j_call: TRBJ2-7
cdr3_aa: CASSLASGRSSYEQYF
cdr3_nt: TGCGCCAGCAGCTTGGCTTCCGGTCGGAGCTCCTACGAGCAGTACTTC

d_call: -
clone_size: -
v_call: TRBV12-3/TRBV12-4
j_call: TRBJ2-2
cdr3_aa: CASRIVATGELFF
cdr3_nt: TGTGCCAGCAGAATAGTAGCCACCGGGGAGCTGTTTTTT

d_call: -
clone_size: -
v_call: TRBV18
j_call: TRBJ1-1
cdr3_aa: CASSPMDRVNTEAFF
cdr3_nt: TGTGCCAGCTCACCGATGGACAGAGTTAACACTGAAGCTTTCTTT

d_call: -
clone_size: once
v_call: TRBV4-3
j_call: TRBJ1-1
cdr3_aa: CASSQTENTEAFF
cdr3_nt: TGCGCCAGCAGCCAGACAGAGAACACTGAAGCTTTCTTT

d_call: -
clone_size: -
v_call: TRBV7-3
j_call: TRBJ1-6
cdr3_aa: CASSLQGSNSPLHF
cdr3_nt: TGTGCCAGCAGCTTACAGGGAAGTAATTCACCCCTCCACTTT

d_call: -
clone_size: once
v_call: TRBV7-9
j_call: TRBJ2-3
cdr3_aa: CASTESGHKGADTQYF
cdr3_nt: TGTGCCAGCACCGAATCGGGTCACAAAGGCGCAGATACGCAGTATTTT

d_call: TRBD2
clone_size: -
v_call: TRBV2
j_call: TRBJ2-2
cdr3_aa: CASSTTSGGVGELFF
cdr3_nt: TGTGCCAGCAGTACGACTAGCGGGGGGGTCGGGGAGCTGTTTTTT

d_call: TRBD2
clone_size: -
v_call: TRBV4-2
j_call: TRBJ2-7
cdr3_aa: CASSQELAGGKTYGQYF
cdr3_nt: TGTGCCAGCAGCCAAGAGTTAGCGGGGGGGAAGACCTATGGGCAGTACTTC

d_call: -
clone_size: -
v_call: TRBV14
j_call: TRBJ2-1
cdr3_aa: CASSQDLAVIF
cdr3_nt: TGTGCCAGCAGCCAAGATCTGGCAGTCATCTTC

d_call: -
clone_size: -
v_call: TRBV11-3
j_call: TRBJ2-1
cdr3_aa: CASSLNQGSYNEQFF
cdr3_nt: TGTGCCAGCAGCTTAAACCAGGGCTCCTACAATGAGCAGTTCTTC

d_call: -
clone_size: -
v_call: TRBV7-3
j_call: TRBJ1-1
cdr3_aa: CASKPGHQNTEAFF
cdr3_nt: TGTGCCAGCAAGCCAGGCCACCAAAACACTGAAGCTTTCTTT

d_call: -
clone_size: -
v_call: TRBV27
j_call: TRBJ1-4
cdr3_aa: CASSPQSGFGPNEKLFF
cdr3_nt: TGTGCCAGCAGTCCCCAATCGGGTTTTGGTCCTAATGAAAAACTGTTTTTT

d_call: TRBD2
clone_size: -
v_call: TRBV11-2
j_call: TRBJ2-5
cdr3_aa: CASSPTLAGRETQYF
cdr3_nt: TGTGCCAGCAGCCCCACTCTAGCGGGGCGGGAGACCCAGTACTTC

d_call: -
clone_size: once
v_call: TRBV30
j_call: TRBJ2-7
cdr3_aa: CAWGHDYEQYF
cdr3_nt: TGTGCCTGGGGACACGACTACGAGCAGTACTTC

d_call: -
clone_size: -
v_call: TRBV6-4
j_call: TRBJ2-3
cdr3_aa: CASSLAGSTDTQYF
cdr3_nt: TGTGCCAGCAGTCTGGCCGGGAGCACAGATACGCAGTATTTT

d_call: TRBD2
clone_size: -
v_call: TRBV5-4
j_call: TRBJ2-3
cdr3_aa: CASSLAGLTGGWSDTQYF
cdr3_nt: TGTGCCAGCAGCTTGGCTGGCCTTACGGGGGGATGGTCAGATACGCAGTATTTT

d_call: -
clone_size: -
v_call: TRBV11-2
j_call: TRBJ2-7
cdr3_aa: CASSPTQRLSYEQYF
cdr3_nt: TGTGCCAGCAGCCCTACACAAAGACTTTCCTACGAGCAGTACTTC